The clone carrying this TCR beta chain has at least ten counts. Its antigen is undetermined. There were only healthy Caucasians among the donors. TCRdb re-called the 5' RACE reads with MiXCR, one entry per CDR3 protein. The sample lists around 140,000 distinct CDR3 sequences; under 4.5% were seen once. The data were taken from a study of identical twins. The V gene lost 8 bases and the J gene lost 4 bases, with 12 bases spanning the gap. CDR1 and CDR2 from the germline V gene are SGHTA and FQGNSA. There are 13 residues in the CDR3. Study-level findings and limits: Whereas memory repertoires showed no such difference, abundant cord blood beta clonotypes carried fewer insertions.

The clonotype was recovered from a man aged 18 to 29 in good health. Sequenced: memory T cells sorted from blood. The chain joins TRBV7-2 to TRBJ1-5; D call uncertain. The CDR3 DNA is TGTGCCAGCGGCACGCGAGGGAATCAGCCCCAGCATTTT. Translated, it gives CASGTRGNQPQHF.